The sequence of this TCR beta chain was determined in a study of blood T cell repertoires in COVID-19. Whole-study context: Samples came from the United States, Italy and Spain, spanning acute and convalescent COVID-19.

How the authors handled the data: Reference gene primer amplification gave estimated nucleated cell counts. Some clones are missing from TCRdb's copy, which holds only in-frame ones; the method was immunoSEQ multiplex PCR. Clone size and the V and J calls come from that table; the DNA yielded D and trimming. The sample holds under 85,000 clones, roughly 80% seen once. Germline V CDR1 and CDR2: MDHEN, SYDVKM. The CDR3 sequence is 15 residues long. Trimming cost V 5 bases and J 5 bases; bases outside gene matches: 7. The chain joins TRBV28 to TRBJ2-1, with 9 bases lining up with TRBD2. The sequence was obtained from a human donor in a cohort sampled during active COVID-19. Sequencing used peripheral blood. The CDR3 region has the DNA TGTGCCAGCAGTGCCCCTGCGGGGGGGGACAATGAGCAGTTCTTC. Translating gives CASSAPAGGDNEQFF.